One sample yielded the 27 T cell receptor beta chains listed below, sequenced in a study of blood T cell repertoires in COVID-19. Some clones are missing from TCRdb's copy, which holds only in-frame ones; the method was immunoSEQ multiplex PCR. The sample gives approximately 170,000 clones, about 81% of which show up once; roughly 11% is in the top ten. Sequencing was carried out using peripheral blood. Receptors originate from a human donor in a cohort sampled during active COVID-19.

The chain is built from TRBV19 and TRBJ1-2; the D gene is possibly TRBD1 (6 bases). The V end was cut by 3 bases, the J end by 5 bases, with 7 bases between. Germline CDR1 and CDR2: LNHDA and SQIVND (reference sequence). The CDR3 has 12 residues. The CDR3 protein is CASSIQGYGYTF. In DNA form, the CDR3 reads TGTGCCAGTAGTATTCAGGGGTATGGCTACACCTTC.

The gene calls are TRBV27 and TRBJ1-5, with a weak D call TRBD1 (5 bases). Trimming pared 2 bases from V and 5 bases from J, leaving 16 bases between. The CDR3 length is 16 residues. Germline assignment: CDR1 MNHEY and CDR2 SMNVEV (reference sequence). Written as DNA, the CDR3 is TGTGCCAGCAGTTTAATCTTCCGGGGGTCGGATCAGCCCCAGCATTTT. Protein: CASSLIFRGSDQPQHF.

The chain carries TRBV15 and TRBJ2-2; 12 positions agree with TRBD2. Germline CDR1 and CDR2: LNHNV and YYDKDF (reference sequence). After removal of 5 bases from V and 3 bases from J, the junction contained 10 bases not matched to a gene. The CDR3 has 18 amino acids. CDR3 bases: TGTGCCACCAGCCGAAACAAACTAGCGGGAGGATACACCGGGGAGCTGTTTTTT. Protein: CATSRNKLAGGYTGELFF.

This clone showed up just a few times. V and J are TRBV7-2 and TRBJ2-3, with 15 bases aligning to TRBD2. The CDR3 is made up of 17 amino acids. In germline, CDR1 is SGHTA, CDR2 FQGNSA. Trimming took 5 bases from V and 3 from J; bases not matched to a gene: 6. CDR3 in amino acids: CASSKIGTSGRTDTQYF. CDR3 nucleotide sequence: TGTGCCAGCAGCAAGATAGGGACTAGCGGGAGGACAGATACGCAGTATTTT.

The chain combines TRBV6-2 or TRBV6-3 with TRBJ2-1; a possible D gene is TRBD2 (6 bases). Trimming removed 0 bases at V and 2 bases at J, with 8 bases between. This CDR3 has 15 amino acids. Germline CDR1 MNHEY, CDR2 SVGEGT. The CDR3 sequence is CASSYSPGAYNEQFF. CDR3 bases: TGTGCCAGCAGTTACTCGCCGGGAGCCTACAATGAGCAGTTCTTC.

This clone has just a few counts. The V gene is TRBV19, the J gene TRBJ2-7; 13 nucleotides agree with TRBD2. CDR3 length: 17 residues. Germline loops: CDR1 LNHDA, CDR2 SQIVND (reference sequence). V was pared by 5 bases and J by 2 bases, with 9 bases of the junction left unmatched. CDR3 loop: CASSGRTSGGTPYEQYF. CDR3 nucleotide sequence: TGTGCCAGTAGTGGGCGGACTAGCGGGGGAACCCCCTACGAGCAGTACTTC.

This chain joins TRBV3-1 (or the pseudogene TRBV3-2) and TRBJ1-2; no firm D call. V dropped 1 base and J dropped 8 bases, with 14 bases sitting between them. Germline loops: CDR1 LGHDT, CDR2 YNNKEL (reference sequence). CDR3 length: 14 amino acids. CDR3 loop: CASSQAVDRGGYTF. The CDR3 DNA is TGTGCCAGCAGCCAAGCAGTAGACCGGGGAGGCTACACCTTC.

The chain links TRBV19 to TRBJ2-1, with TRBD1 identical over 7 bases. The CDR3 runs 15 residues. Germline lookup yields CDR1 LNHDA and CDR2 SQIVND (reference sequence). V shed 7 bases and J 3 bases; nucleotides not matched to a gene: 9. For the CDR3, the DNA is TGTGCCAGTACCTTCAGGGCAGGGGGCTACAATGAGCAGTTCTTC. Translated, it gives CASTFRAGGYNEQFF.

This rearrangement joins TRBV7-9 to TRBJ2-3; 12 bases map to TRBD1. The CDR3 runs 16 residues. Germline assignment: CDR1 SEHNR and CDR2 FQNEAQ (reference sequence). V trimming: 4 bases; J trimming: 1 base; junction bases outside the gene matches: 3. CDR3 sequence reads: CASSSGTGGGTDTQYF. As DNA, the CDR3 is TGTGCCAGCAGCTCTGGGACAGGGGGCGGCACAGATACGCAGTATTTT.

The J gene is TRBJ1-2, the V gene TRBV20-1; D is unresolved. Trimming left V 4 bases short and J 10 bases short, with 10 bases between. The germline V gene has CDR1 DFQATT and CDR2 SNEGSKA (reference sequence). This CDR3 has 10 residues. CDR3 nucleotide sequence: TGCAGTGCTAATCCTTCTCTCTACACCTTC. As protein: CSANPSLYTF.

DNA of the CDR3: TGTGCCAGTAGTAAGGTGTCGACAGATCGGACCGGGGAGCTGTTTTTT. Protein product: CASSKVSTDRTGELFF. V is TRBV19 and J is TRBJ2-2; D perhaps matches TRBD1 (5 bases). CDR3 length: 16 amino acids. Germline loops: CDR1 LNHDA, CDR2 SQIVND (reference sequence). Trimming removed 4 bases at V and 5 bases at J, with 17 bases between.

This rearrangement joins TRBV28 to TRBJ2-1; TRBD1 aligns across 8 bases. Germline lookup yields CDR1 MDHEN and CDR2 SYDVKM. Unmatched junction bases numbered 7, after V lost 7 bases and J lost 2 bases. CDR3 length: 15 residues. The CDR3 DNA is TGTGCCAGCAAAATAACAGGGGGGACCTACAATGAGCAGTTCTTC. Translation: CASKITGGTYNEQFF.

The chain is built from TRBV10-3 and TRBJ2-1; D unclear. V lost 3 bases and J 12 bases, leaving 9 bases between the germline ends. CDR3 length: 11 residues. Germline CDR1 is ENHRY and CDR2 is SYGVKD. The CDR3 nucleotides read TGTGCCATCAGTGATTTTGTCAGGCAGTTCTTC. Translating it yields CAISDFVRQFF.

This sequence joins TRBV19 and TRBJ2-7; perhaps TRBD2 as D (6 bases). V was trimmed by 5 bases and J by 6 bases, leaving 20 bases between them. Per the germline V gene, CDR1 is LNHDA and CDR2 is SQIVND (reference sequence). This CDR3 is built from 15 residues. CDR3 bases: TGTGCCAGTAGTTCGGCGGCTAGCGAGGTGGGCGAGCAGTACTTC. Its translation: CASSSAASEVGEQYF.

The genes are TRBV11-3 and TRBJ2-1; D may be TRBD2 (6 bases). V lost 5 bases and J 0 bases, leaving 11 bases between the germline ends. The germline gives CDR1 SGHNT, CDR2 YENEEA. The CDR3 has 15 residues. The CDR3 sequence is CASSLSGPSYNEQFF. CDR3 DNA: TGTGCCAGCAGCCTTAGCGGCCCCTCCTACAATGAGCAGTTCTTC.

The CDR3 nucleotides read TGTGCCAGCAATACAGGCCCCAACGAGCAGTACTTC. The encoded protein is CASNTGPNEQYF. This chain links TRBV2 with TRBJ2-7; a possible D gene is TRBD1 (5 bases). The V and J ends lost 7 bases and 5 bases respectively, with 12 bases between them. The CDR3 covers 12 residues. Germline CDR1 SNHLY, CDR2 FYNNEI.

The chain links TRBV6-6 to TRBJ2-2; D might be TRBD2 (6 bases). The germline CDR1 and CDR2 sequences are MNHNY and SVGAGI (reference sequence). The CDR3 sequence is 15 residues long. Trimming took off 0 bases at V and 9 bases at J, with 14 bases between the two ends. The chain's CDR3 is CASSYSTTRGRELFF. Here the CDR3 DNA reads TGTGCCAGCAGTTACTCGACGACTAGAGGAAGGGAGCTGTTTTTT.

This clone was picked up one time. The CDR3 nucleotides read TGTGCCAGCAGCCAACCGCCGACTAGCGGATTCACCTACGAGCAGTACTTC. Its translation: CASSQPPTSGFTYEQYF. The J gene is TRBJ2-7, the V gene TRBV3-1 (or the pseudogene TRBV3-2); 9 bases agree with TRBD2. Unmatched junction bases numbered 10, after V lost 2 bases and J lost 2 bases. The CDR3 spans 17 residues. Germline V lookup: CDR1 LGHDT, CDR2 YNNKEL (reference sequence).

This chain uses TRBV19 with TRBJ1-1, with 9 bases that match TRBD1. The CDR3 length is 14 residues. With 6 bases clipped from V and 4 bases from J, the junction kept 6 bases outside the gene matches. The V gene's germline CDR1 is LNHDA and CDR2 SQIVND (reference sequence). CDR3 in DNA: TGTGCCAGTAGGGGGGACAGGGTTGTCACTGAAGCTTTCTTT. Residues: CASRGDRVVTEAFF.

J is TRBJ2-7 and V is TRBV27, with a weak D call TRBD1 (5 bases). From germline, CDR1 is MNHEY and CDR2 SMNVEV (reference sequence). The CDR3 is 14 amino acids. The germline V and J ends were trimmed by 5 bases and 3 bases, with 14 bases remaining between them. The DNA for the CDR3 is TGTGCCAGCAGTCCCGCCCAGGGTGGCTACGAGCAGTACTTC. Protein product: CASSPAQGGYEQYF.

Concerning this clone itself: Other nucleotide sequences from this sample produce the same CDR3. The J gene is TRBJ1-5, the V gene TRBV30, with D unclear. CDR1 GTSNPN and CDR2 SVGIG come from the germline V gene (reference sequence). Trimming pared 1 base from V and 1 base from J, leaving 5 bases between. The CDR3 loop spans 13 amino acids. CDR3 sequence (DNA): TGTGCCTGGAGTGGGCAGAGCAATCAGCCCCAGCATTTT. Its translation: CAWSGQSNQPQHF.

V is TRBV28 and J is TRBJ2-2; 9 bases fit TRBD1. Germline V gene sequence: CDR1 MDHEN, CDR2 SYDVKM. V was pared by 8 bases and J by 6 bases, with 10 bases of the junction left unmatched. The CDR3 is made up of 15 amino acids. CDR3 sequence (DNA): TGTGCCAGCTCTGGGGGACAGGGAGGGTCCGGGGAGCTGTTTTTT. It yields the protein CASSGGQGGSGELFF.

The chain uses TRBV6-5 and TRBJ2-3; D might be TRBD2 (5 bases). V lost 8 bases, J lost 2 bases, and 14 bases lay in between. CDR1 and CDR2 from the germline V gene are MNHEY and SVGAGI. CDR3 length: 14 amino acids. The CDR3 loop is CASHLSGNTDTQYF. The CDR3 region has the DNA TGTGCCAGCCACCTCAGCGGTAACACAGATACGCAGTATTTT.

This clone was counted once. The chain has TRBV4-1 and TRBJ2-7, with 9 bases identical to TRBD1. Trimming removed 0 bases from V and 3 bases from J; junction bases left unmatched: 3. The V gene's germline CDR1 is MGHRA and CDR2 YSYEKL. There are 15 residues in the CDR3. The CDR3 loop reads CASSQEGQGYYEQYF. CDR3 in DNA: TGCGCCAGCAGCCAAGAAGGACAGGGGTACTACGAGCAGTACTTC.

This chain connects TRBV7-9 to TRBJ2-5, with 7 nucleotides matching TRBD2. V lost 3 bases, J lost 5 bases, and 6 bases stayed unmatched. The CDR3 length is 14 residues. Germline loops: CDR1 SEHNR, CDR2 FQNEAQ (reference sequence). CDR3 in amino acids: CASSFSAGRETQYF. Written as DNA, the CDR3 is TGTGCCAGCAGCTTTTCAGCGGGGAGGGAGACCCAGTACTTC.

This clone was observed many times. The chain has TRBV7-2 and TRBJ2-7, with TRBD2 as a possible D gene (5 bases). Trimming cost V 1 base and J 4 bases, with 8 bases left between them. This CDR3 region has 13 residues. Germline V gene sequence: CDR1 SGHTA, CDR2 FQGNSA. CDR3 residues: CASSLGGRYEQYF. The CDR3 DNA is TGTGCCAGCAGCTTAGGAGGGCGGTACGAGCAGTACTTC.

The rearrangement uses TRBV20-1 and TRBJ2-5; D gene unclear. Germline CDR1 DFQATT, CDR2 SNEGSKA (reference sequence). V was cut by 3 bases and J by 8 bases, with 10 bases left in between. This CDR3 spans 11 amino acids. The CDR3 region is CSASDGSTQYF. The DNA for the CDR3 is TGCAGTGCTAGTGACGGTAGTACCCAGTACTTC.